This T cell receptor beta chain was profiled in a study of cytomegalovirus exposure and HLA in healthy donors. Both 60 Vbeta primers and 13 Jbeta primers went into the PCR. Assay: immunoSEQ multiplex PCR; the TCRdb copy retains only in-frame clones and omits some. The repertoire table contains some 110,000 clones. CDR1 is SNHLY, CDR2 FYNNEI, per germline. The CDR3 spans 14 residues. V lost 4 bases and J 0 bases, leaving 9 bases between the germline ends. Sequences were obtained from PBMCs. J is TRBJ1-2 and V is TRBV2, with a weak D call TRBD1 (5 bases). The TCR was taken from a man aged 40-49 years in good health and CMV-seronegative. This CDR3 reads CASSVNRPNYGYTF. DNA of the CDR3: TGTGCCAGCAGTGTCAACAGGCCTAACTATGGCTACACCTTC.